This T cell receptor (beta chain) comes out of a study of naive and memory T cell subsets. Study-wide findings and caveats: From naive to CM, EM and EMRA, diversity decreased and Gini increased. RNA-based TCR counts may shift with T cell activation and differentiation. Naive repertoires, especially CD8, held a few larger clonotypes, possibly memory cells re-expressing CD45RA. Over 95% of naive TCR sequences appeared only once after error correction, unlike memory subsets.

The CDR3 extends over 19 amino acids. Germline CDR1 and CDR2: SGHNT and YENEEA. V dropped 4 bases and J dropped 2; count of bases not matched to a gene: 18. This clonotype was seen repeatedly, ten times or more. Antigen specificity is unknown. The beta constant-region primer was an equimolar mix of two oligonucleotides covering TRBC1 and TRBC2. Ligated cDNA was amplified by four rounds of PCR with nested alpha and beta constant-region primers and SP2. A 12-nucleotide UMI and the SP2 primer were added to the cDNA 3' end by oligonucleotide ligation. TCRdb called the UMI-ligation and nested PCR reads again in MiXCR, with one record for every CDR3 protein. The sample contains roughly 83,000 distinct CDR3 sequences, about 10% of which appear only once.

This rearrangement joins TRBV11-3 to TRBJ2-7; 9 bases fit TRBD2. The source material was naive CD4+ T cells from blood. The TCR was taken from a human donor in good health. CDR3 nucleotide sequence: TGTGCCAGCAGCTCCTTAGGGGGCGCGACTAGCGGTTTCGCCTACGAGCAGTACTTC. This sequence encodes CASSSLGGATSGFAYEQYF.